Listed below are T cell receptor beta chains from one sample, sequenced in a study of blood T cell repertoires in COVID-19. TCRdb keeps only in-frame clones here, not all; method: immunoSEQ multiplex PCR. The table shows 310,000 or so clones, with 90% occurring only once. The sequencing sample was made of PBMCs or T cells enriched from blood (not recorded which). The receptors were gathered from a woman aged 18-29 years with acute COVID-19. CDR3s include the opening cysteine and the closing phenylalanine or tryptophan. Each record gives: D gene, J gene, clone size, V gene, CDR3 DNA, CDR3 protein. The D gene is left open where the match is weak. Only part of the rows carry a size: once, few, many, or a class if the clone is expanded.

>-|TRBJ2-5|-|TRBV19
TGTGCCAGTAGTCCAACCCGAGCCCGGGTCTCTCAAGAGACCCAGTACTTC
CASSPTRARVSQETQYF
>-|TRBJ1-5|-|TRBV7-5
TGTGTCAGAAGCTTAGTTGATGCCGTTTTTCACGGGGCCCAGCATTTT
CVRSLVDAVFHGAQHF
>TRBD1|TRBJ2-1|once|TRBV10-3
TGTGCCATCAGTATACAGGGGGCCAATGAGCAGTTCTTC
CAISIQGANEQFF
>TRBD2|TRBJ2-4|-|TRBV7-2
TGTGCCAGCAGCTTAGCGTACATACCCGGACTAGCGGGTCATAACATTCAGTACTTC
CASSLAYIPGLAGHNIQYF
>-|TRBJ2-7|-|TRBV19
TGTGCCAGTAGCCCCCGGACTATTGCCTACGAGCAGTACTTC
CASSPRTIAYEQYF
>-|TRBJ1-2|once|TRBV20-1
TGCAGTGCTAGTAGCGCGGCCCTAAACTATGGCTACACCTTC
CSASSAALNYGYTF
>-|TRBJ1-1|-|TRBV29-1
TGCAGCGTTGAACGTCGTCTTCTCACTGAAGCTTTCTTT
CSVERRLLTEAFF
>-|TRBJ2-7|-|TRBV11-2
TGTGCCAGCAGCTCTGAGCGGCTCTCCTACGAGCAGTACTTC
CASSSERLSYEQYF
>TRBD2|TRBJ2-7|-|TRBV2
TGTGCCAGCGTCAGGATGACTAGCGGATCTTCCGAGCAGTACTTC
CASVRMTSGSSEQYF
>TRBD1|TRBJ1-6|-|TRBV7-3
TGTGCCAGCAGCAGCGGGACAGGCAATTCACCCCTCCACTTT
CASSSGTGNSPLHF
>TRBD2|TRBJ2-7|-|TRBV7-2
TGTGCCAGCAGCTCTGTAGCGGGAGTTATTTACGAGCAGTACTTC
CASSSVAGVIYEQYF
>-|TRBJ2-5|-|TRBV6-2/TRBV6-3
TGTGCCAGCAGTTACTCGGCGGGTATTAAAGAGACCCAGTACTTC
CASSYSAGIKETQYF
>-|TRBJ1-5|once|TRBV30
TGTGCCTGGAGTGCCCGGGGGGCGGACAGACGAAATACGAATCAGCCCCAGCATTTT
CAWSARGADRRNTNQPQHF
>TRBD1|TRBJ1-2|-|TRBV7-9
TGTGCCAGCAGCCAGACAGGGGAAGGCTACACCTTC
CASSQTGEGYTF
>TRBD2|TRBJ2-2|-|TRBV14
TGTGCCAGCAGCCAGGGCGGGAGGGCCCTCAGAGCCGGGGAGCTGTTTTTT
CASSQGGRALRAGELFF
>TRBD2|TRBJ2-1|-|TRBV29-1
TGCAGCGGGGTGGGGTCTAGCGGGAGCGGATCCTACAATGAGCAGTTCTTC
CSGVGSSGSGSYNEQFF
>-|TRBJ2-3|-|TRBV6-5
TGTGCCAGCAGTTCCGACAGGAGCACAGATACGCAGTATTTT
CASSSDRSTDTQYF
>-|TRBJ1-4|-|TRBV7-6
TGTGCCAGCAGCTTTACCCCTCGAGACTTTCCTAATGAAAAACTGTTTTTT
CASSFTPRDFPNEKLFF
>TRBD2|TRBJ2-1|-|TRBV7-9
TGTGCCAGCAGCTCCCCGACTAGCGGAACCTACAATGAGCAGTTCTTC
CASSSPTSGTYNEQFF
>TRBD1|TRBJ1-2|-|TRBV29-1
TGCAGCGCAAAAACGAACAGGGGGCTACGCGGCTACACCTTC
CSAKTNRGLRGYTF
>-|TRBJ2-3|-|TRBV27
TGTGCCAGCAGTTTGTCTAGGCAGTTCATAGATACGCAGTATTTT
CASSLSRQFIDTQYF
>-|TRBJ1-6|-|TRBV4-1
TGCGCCAGCAGCCGGGGGGACAATTCACCCCTCCACTTT
CASSRGDNSPLHF
>-|TRBJ2-3|-|TRBV28
TGTGCCAGCAGTTTAAAGTACTCCACAGATACGCAGTATTTT
CASSLKYSTDTQYF
>TRBD1|TRBJ1-2|-|TRBV6-1
TGTGCCAGCAGTGAGGGACAGGGCATAGGCTATGGCTACACCTTC
CASSEGQGIGYGYTF
>TRBD2|TRBJ2-3|-|TRBV28
TGTGCCAGCAGTACCGGGACTAGAGGCACAGATACGCAGTATTTT
CASSTGTRGTDTQYF
>-|TRBJ2-1|-|TRBV6-2/TRBV6-3
TGTGCCAGCAGTTACTCGACTCAGGGCTATGAGCAGTTCTTC
CASSYSTQGYEQFF
>-|TRBJ1-1|-|TRBV9
TGTGCCAGCAGCGTATCGGGGGATAAGGACACTGAAGCTTTCTTT
CASSVSGDKDTEAFF
>-|TRBJ2-5|-|TRBV11-1
TGTGCCAGCAGCTTATCCTACTTGGAGACCCAGTACTTC
CASSLSYLETQYF
>-|TRBJ1-1|-|TRBV10-1
TGCGCCAGCAGCGCAGGGTCAGTGAACACTGAAGCTTTCTTT
CASSAGSVNTEAFF
>TRBD2|TRBJ2-1|-|TRBV6-4
TGTGCCAGCAGTGAGTCCAGCGGGAGGGACTACAATGAGCAGTTCTTC
CASSESSGRDYNEQFF
>TRBD1|TRBJ1-6|-|TRBV5-1
TGCGCCAGCAGCTTGGTACCGACAGGGGGTCGGAATTCACCCCTCCACTTT
CASSLVPTGGRNSPLHF
>TRBD1|TRBJ1-5|-|TRBV23-1
TGCGCCAGCAGTCAATGGCCCGGGACAGGAGGGAGCAATCAGCCCCAGCATTTT
CASSQWPGTGGSNQPQHF
>-|TRBJ2-7|-|TRBV6-2/TRBV6-3
TGTGCCAGCAGTTACCCCCCCACGCGGGCCGGAGGGCAGTACTTC
CASSYPPTRAGGQYF
>-|TRBJ2-5|-|TRBV5-5
TGTGCCAGCAGCTCAACGCCGACTAGGCAAGAGACCCAGTACTTC
CASSSTPTRQETQYF
>-|TRBJ2-7|-|TRBV7-6
TGTGCCAGCAGCTCAACCGAGACTGAGCAGTACTTC
CASSSTETEQYF
>-|TRBJ2-5|-|TRBV5-4
TGTGCCAGCAGCGGCCGGGACACTGAGACCCAGTACTTC
CASSGRDTETQYF
>-|TRBJ2-5|-|TRBV3-1/TRBV3-2
TGTGCCAGCAGCCAAGAGGGCCTCCAAGAGACCCAGTACTTC
CASSQEGLQETQYF
>-|TRBJ1-1|-|TRBV18
TGTGCCAGCTCACCCGACAGGCCCCCTGAAGCTTTCTTT
CASSPDRPPEAFF
>TRBD2|TRBJ2-7|-|TRBV19
TGTGCCAGTAGTATAGGAGGGGTAGCGGGAGGCCCCTACGAGCAGTACTTC
CASSIGGVAGGPYEQYF
>-|TRBJ1-4|-|TRBV6-1
TGTGCCAGCAGTGAAGGAGGAGGTTCGATAACGTGGTTTTTT
CASSEGGGSITWFF
>TRBD1|TRBJ1-6|-|TRBV7-8
TGTGCCAGCAGTCCAGGGGGCTCCTATAATTCACCCCTCCACTTT
CASSPGGSYNSPLHF
>-|TRBJ1-6|-|TRBV27
TGTGCCAGCAGTGAACAGGGATATAATTCACCCCTCCACTTT
CASSEQGYNSPLHF
>-|TRBJ1-5|-|TRBV19
TGTGCCAGTAGTACACAGAAACGGAGCAATCAGCCCCAGCATTTT
CASSTQKRSNQPQHF
>-|TRBJ1-2|-|TRBV7-9
TGTGCCAGCAGCTTAGGGACAGAGTTTTCCTATGGCTACACCTTC
CASSLGTEFSYGYTF
>TRBD1|TRBJ2-7|once|TRBV13
TGTGCCAGCAGTCCGACAGGGCAAAGATCCTACGAGCAGTACTTC
CASSPTGQRSYEQYF
>TRBD2|TRBJ2-1|-|TRBV3-1/TRBV3-2
TGTGCCAGCAGCCTATGGACTAGCGGGCCTAATGAGCAGTTCTTC
CASSLWTSGPNEQFF
>TRBD1|TRBJ2-5|-|TRBV28
TGTGCCAGCAGTTTATTATCCCCGGGACAGGGGGGAGAGACCCAGTACTTC
CASSLLSPGQGGETQYF
>-|TRBJ2-7|-|TRBV7-2
TGTGCCAGCAGGGTTCCATCTACCTACGAGCAGTACTTC
CASRVPSTYEQYF
>-|TRBJ2-7|-|TRBV7-2
TGTGCCAGCAGCTTAGCCCCTTACGAGCAGTACTTC
CASSLAPYEQYF
>-|TRBJ1-3|-|TRBV5-6
TGTGCCAGCAGCTTCCCCGAACAGGGCTCTGGAAACACCATATATTTT
CASSFPEQGSGNTIYF
>-|TRBJ2-2|-|TRBV10-3
TGTGCGTCACACACAGGGTCTGCGTCCGGGGAGCTGTTTTTT
CASHTGSASGELFF
>TRBD2|TRBJ2-1|-|TRBV6-5
TGTGCCAGCAGTTACGGAATCGGGACTAGTCGTAGTGAGCAGTTCTTC
CASSYGIGTSRSEQFF
>-|TRBJ1-5|-|TRBV18
TGTGCCAGCTCACCACCGGGAGAGGGACTTCAGCCCCAGCATTTT
CASSPPGEGLQPQHF
>-|TRBJ1-6|-|TRBV5-1
TGCGCCAGCAGCTTCGGACATAGCTATAATTCACCCCTCCACTTT
CASSFGHSYNSPLHF
>-|TRBJ2-7|-|TRBV6-5
TGTGCCAGCAGTTACGGGAGCCAGAGCTACGAGCAGTACTTC
CASSYGSQSYEQYF
>TRBD2|TRBJ2-5|-|TRBV5-4
TGTGCCAGCAGACCTGGGGCGGGAGGGCCCGAGACCCAGTACTTC
CASRPGAGGPETQYF
>-|TRBJ1-3|once|TRBV19
TGTGCCAGTAGATATATGGGAGATGGAAACACCATATATTTT
CASRYMGDGNTIYF
>-|TRBJ2-5|once|TRBV10-2
TGCGCCAGCAGTCTAGCCGCGCGGGAGACCCAGTACTTC
CASSLAARETQYF